A selection of T cell receptor beta chains follows, all from one sample in a study of glioma-infiltrating T cells. Using its own MiXCR run on the multiplex PCR reads, TCRdb lists one record per CDR3 protein. The data show approximately 90,000 distinct CDR3 sequences, about a quarter seen once. The sample was glioma tissue, nonneoplastic brain tissue, or PBMCs (not recorded which). Receptors were obtained from a human donor with low-grade glioma or glioblastoma, undergoing nonglioma brain surgery, or in good health (not recorded which). Each CDR3 is given with its conserved first and last residue. Fields, in order: clone size, V gene, D gene, J gene, CDR3 DNA, CDR3 protein. The D gene is left open where the match is weak. Clone size is shown for a subset of rows, as once, few, many or a class of expanded clone.

clone size: few
V gene: TRBV2
D gene: TRBD1
J gene: TRBJ2-7
CDR3 DNA: TGTGCCAGCAGTGTCCAGGGGGCACCCTACGAGCAGTACTTC
CDR3 protein: CASSVQGAPYEQYF

clone size: few
V gene: TRBV3-1
D gene: TRBD1
J gene: TRBJ1-2
CDR3 DNA: TGTGCCAGCAGCCTACAGGACAGGGCAAACTATGGCTACACCTTC
CDR3 protein: CASSLQDRANYGYTF

clone size: many
V gene: TRBV7-2
D gene: .
J gene: TRBJ2-3
CDR3 DNA: TGTGCCAGCAGCCCCGTGCGGACTAGCACAGATACGCAGTATTTT
CDR3 protein: CASSPVRTSTDTQYF

clone size: many
V gene: TRBV7-2
D gene: .
J gene: TRBJ2-7
CDR3 DNA: TGTGCCAGCAGAATTTGGTACGGAGGGTCAAACGAGCAGTACTTC
CDR3 protein: CASRIWYGGSNEQYF

clone size: medium-sized
V gene: TRBV20-1
D gene: .
J gene: TRBJ1-5
CDR3 DNA: TGCAGTGCTACCTCTCCAGACAGGAATCAGCCCCAGCATTTT
CDR3 protein: CSATSPDRNQPQHF

clone size: .
V gene: TRBV18
D gene: .
J gene: TRBJ1-1
CDR3 DNA: TGTGCCAGATCCCCGCAAGGGTGGAACACTGAAGCTTTCTTT
CDR3 protein: CARSPQGWNTEAFF

clone size: many
V gene: TRBV6-5
D gene: .
J gene: TRBJ2-7
CDR3 DNA: TGTGCCAGCAGTTACGCTCAGGGGTCCTACGAGCAGTACTTC
CDR3 protein: CASSYAQGSYEQYF

clone size: many
V gene: TRBV7-2
D gene: .
J gene: TRBJ1-2
CDR3 DNA: TGTGCCAGCAGTCCTACAGGGAGGTACTATGGCTACACCTTC
CDR3 protein: CASSPTGRYYGYTF

clone size: .
V gene: TRBV6-1
D gene: TRBD1
J gene: TRBJ1-1
CDR3 DNA: TGTGCCAGTCGCAGGGGACAGGGGATGGCGAACACTGAAGCTTTCTTT
CDR3 protein: CASRRGQGMANTEAFF

clone size: many
V gene: TRBV6-6
D gene: .
J gene: TRBJ1-6
CDR3 DNA: TGTGCCAGCAGTTACGACGGGACCCCTAATTCACCCCTCCACTTT
CDR3 protein: CASSYDGTPNSPLHF

clone size: .
V gene: TRBV20-1
D gene: .
J gene: TRBJ2-5
CDR3 DNA: TGCAGTGTAGATTCGGGGGAGACCCAGTTCTTT
CDR3 protein: CSVDSGETQFF

clone size: many
V gene: TRBV27
D gene: .
J gene: TRBJ2-7
CDR3 DNA: TGTGCCAGCAGTCCCCGGACGGCCTCCTACGAGCAGTACTTC
CDR3 protein: CASSPRTASYEQYF

clone size: .
V gene: TRBV5-7
D gene: .
J gene: TRBJ1-3
CDR3 DNA: TGTGCCAGCAGCTTGAACAGGAACGCTGGAAACACCATATATTTT
CDR3 protein: CASSLNRNAGNTIYF

clone size: .
V gene: TRBV29-1
D gene: .
J gene: TRBJ2-3
CDR3 DNA: TGCAGCGTTGAAGAGGGCGGGCTGGTAGCAGATACGCAGTATTTT
CDR3 protein: CSVEEGGLVADTQYF

clone size: many
V gene: TRBV20-1
D gene: .
J gene: TRBJ2-6
CDR3 DNA: TGCAGTGCCATTCAGGGTAGAGGGGCCAACGTCCTGACTTTC
CDR3 protein: CSAIQGRGANVLTF

clone size: many
V gene: TRBV6-1
D gene: .
J gene: TRBJ2-7
CDR3 DNA: TGTGCCAGCGGCCCCGGCGAGCAGTACTTC
CDR3 protein: CASGPGEQYF

clone size: many
V gene: TRBV12-3/TRBV12-4
D gene: TRBD2
J gene: TRBJ2-7
CDR3 DNA: TGTGCCAGCAGTGGCGGACTAGCGGGGGGGGAGCAGTACTTC
CDR3 protein: CASSGGLAGGEQYF

clone size: many
V gene: TRBV6-1
D gene: .
J gene: TRBJ1-1
CDR3 DNA: TGTGCCAGCAGTTACGAAGTGAACACTGAAGCTTTCTTT
CDR3 protein: CASSYEVNTEAFF

clone size: .
V gene: TRBV20-1
D gene: TRBD2
J gene: TRBJ2-3
CDR3 DNA: TGCAGTGCTCGGCGAGGTAGCGGGGGCGGCACAGATACGCAGTATTTT
CDR3 protein: CSARRGSGGGTDTQYF

clone size: many
V gene: TRBV2
D gene: TRBD2
J gene: TRBJ2-3
CDR3 DNA: TGTGCCAGCAGTCTCGGACTAGCGGGGGTCACAGATACGCAGTATTTT
CDR3 protein: CASSLGLAGVTDTQYF

clone size: many
V gene: TRBV6-6
D gene: .
J gene: TRBJ1-6
CDR3 DNA: TGTGCCAGCAGTTACCGAAATCAGGGAAGCTCCTATAATTCACCCCTCCACTTT
CDR3 protein: CASSYRNQGSSYNSPLHF

clone size: few
V gene: TRBV4-1
D gene: TRBD2
J gene: TRBJ2-5
CDR3 DNA: TGCGCCAGCAGCCTGACTAGCGGGGGGGCCCAAGAGACCCAGTACTTC
CDR3 protein: CASSLTSGGAQETQYF

clone size: many
V gene: TRBV24-1
D gene: TRBD2
J gene: TRBJ2-3
CDR3 DNA: TGTGCCACCAGTGAGACCGGGACTACGACAGATACGCAGTATTTT
CDR3 protein: CATSETGTTTDTQYF

clone size: .
V gene: TRBV12-5
D gene: .
J gene: TRBJ2-1
CDR3 DNA: TGTGCTAGTGGTCCGATACTGAGCTCCTACAATGAGCAGTTCTTC
CDR3 protein: CASGPILSSYNEQFF

clone size: many
V gene: TRBV27
D gene: .
J gene: TRBJ2-7
CDR3 DNA: TGTGCCAGCAGTTCCGGACCCCTCTACGAGCAGTACTTC
CDR3 protein: CASSSGPLYEQYF

clone size: many
V gene: TRBV27
D gene: TRBD2
J gene: TRBJ2-5
CDR3 DNA: TGTGCCAGCAGTTTAAGTTGGGGAGCGGGAGGCCGACGGACCCAGTACTTC
CDR3 protein: CASSLSWGAGGRRTQYF

clone size: few
V gene: TRBV19
D gene: .
J gene: TRBJ1-5
CDR3 DNA: TGTGCCAGTAGTCCCGATGCCAGAAATCAGCCCCAGCATTTT
CDR3 protein: CASSPDARNQPQHF

clone size: few
V gene: TRBV7-2
D gene: .
J gene: TRBJ1-5
CDR3 DNA: TGTGCCAGCAGCACGCGACAGAGCAATCAGCCCCAGCATTTT
CDR3 protein: CASSTRQSNQPQHF

clone size: many
V gene: TRBV2
D gene: TRBD1
J gene: TRBJ2-7
CDR3 DNA: TGTGCCAGCAGCTTTGACAGGGAAGTCTACGAGCAGTACTTC
CDR3 protein: CASSFDREVYEQYF

clone size: .
V gene: TRBV6-1
D gene: .
J gene: TRBJ2-1
CDR3 DNA: TGTGCCAGCAGCGAAGGTAATCCCGGGGAGCAGTTCTTC
CDR3 protein: CASSEGNPGEQFF

clone size: .
V gene: TRBV5-5
D gene: TRBD1
J gene: TRBJ2-5
CDR3 DNA: TGTGCCAGCATCTCGGTTGGGGCCGGACAGGGCAAATTTGAGACCCAGTACTTC
CDR3 protein: CASISVGAGQGKFETQYF

clone size: many
V gene: TRBV6-1
D gene: .
J gene: TRBJ1-5
CDR3 DNA: TGTGCCAGCAGGCCCGGGACGGCTAATAATCAGCCCCAGCATTTT
CDR3 protein: CASRPGTANNQPQHF

clone size: many
V gene: TRBV20-1
D gene: .
J gene: TRBJ1-1
CDR3 DNA: TGCAGTGCTAGAGATCGGTCGGAAGGCCCGTATGGCACTGAAGCTTTCTTT
CDR3 protein: CSARDRSEGPYGTEAFF

clone size: .
V gene: TRBV29-1
D gene: .
J gene: TRBJ1-2
CDR3 DNA: TGCAGCGTTGACTTCTCTCCAACAGGGTCTGGCTACACCTTC
CDR3 protein: CSVDFSPTGSGYTF

clone size: .
V gene: TRBV27
D gene: .
J gene: TRBJ1-5
CDR3 DNA: TGTGTTAGCAGTCCCTCCTCCGATGACAATCAGCCCCAGCATTTT
CDR3 protein: CVSSPSSDDNQPQHF

clone size: many
V gene: TRBV5-4
D gene: TRBD2
J gene: TRBJ2-1
CDR3 DNA: TGTGCCAGCAGCTCCCCTGGACTAGCGGGCTACAATGAGCAGTTCTTC
CDR3 protein: CASSSPGLAGYNEQFF

clone size: few
V gene: TRBV14
D gene: .
J gene: TRBJ2-1
CDR3 DNA: TGTGCCAGCAGCCAAGGGAGCGGCGCCTCCTACAATGAGCAGTTCTTC
CDR3 protein: CASSQGSGASYNEQFF

clone size: .
V gene: TRBV29-1
D gene: TRBD1
J gene: TRBJ1-2
CDR3 DNA: TGCAGCGTCGGTACGGGGACAGGGTCCGGCTACACCTTC
CDR3 protein: CSVGTGTGSGYTF

clone size: many
V gene: TRBV12-3/TRBV12-4
D gene: TRBD1
J gene: TRBJ1-1
CDR3 DNA: TGTGCCAGCAGTCGAGAAGGGACAGCAGTCTTTGAAGCTTTCTTT
CDR3 protein: CASSREGTAVFEAFF

clone size: many
V gene: TRBV18
D gene: TRBD2
J gene: TRBJ2-1
CDR3 DNA: TGTGCCAGCTCAACCCCTAGCGGGAGTGACTACAATGAGCAGTTCTTC
CDR3 protein: CASSTPSGSDYNEQFF

clone size: many
V gene: TRBV27
D gene: TRBD1
J gene: TRBJ2-7
CDR3 DNA: TGTGCCAGCAGTTTAAACAGGGGGCTGAGGGAGCAGTACTTC
CDR3 protein: CASSLNRGLREQYF

clone size: .
V gene: TRBV20-1
D gene: TRBD1
J gene: TRBJ2-7
CDR3 DNA: TGCAGTGCTAGTGGGGGACAGGGGTCCTACGAGCAGTACTTC
CDR3 protein: CSASGGQGSYEQYF

clone size: .
V gene: TRBV7-9
D gene: .
J gene: TRBJ2-7
CDR3 DNA: TGTGCCAGCAGCCCCAAGACTAGGGGTGTCGAGCAGTACTTC
CDR3 protein: CASSPKTRGVEQYF

clone size: many
V gene: TRBV29-1
D gene: TRBD1
J gene: TRBJ2-3
CDR3 DNA: TGCAGCCTAGGGGACAGTCCAGATACGCAGTATTTT
CDR3 protein: CSLGDSPDTQYF

clone size: many
V gene: TRBV6-2/TRBV6-3
D gene: .
J gene: TRBJ2-1
CDR3 DNA: TGTGCCAGCAGTTACTGGGGTTCTAGCCGTGGTGAGCAGTTCTTC
CDR3 protein: CASSYWGSSRGEQFF

clone size: many
V gene: TRBV20-1
D gene: .
J gene: TRBJ2-3
CDR3 DNA: TGCAGTGCTAGGGCTAATTCCACGCAGTATTTT
CDR3 protein: CSARANSTQYF

clone size: many
V gene: TRBV18
D gene: .
J gene: TRBJ1-2
CDR3 DNA: TGTGCCAGCTCTTCGGACACCGGTGATGGCTACACCTTC
CDR3 protein: CASSSDTGDGYTF

clone size: many
V gene: TRBV20-1
D gene: .
J gene: TRBJ2-7
CDR3 DNA: TGCAGTGCTAGGACTGACAATTTTCTCGAGCAGTACTTC
CDR3 protein: CSARTDNFLEQYF

clone size: many
V gene: TRBV6-1
D gene: TRBD1
J gene: TRBJ2-1
CDR3 DNA: TGTGCCAGCAGTTTTCGGACAGGGGGCCGGAATGAGCAGTTCTTC
CDR3 protein: CASSFRTGGRNEQFF

clone size: many
V gene: TRBV6-1
D gene: .
J gene: TRBJ2-1
CDR3 DNA: TGTGCCAGCAGTAGACAGGATCTTAGTAATGAGCAGTTCTTC
CDR3 protein: CASSRQDLSNEQFF

clone size: .
V gene: TRBV11-2
D gene: TRBD1
J gene: TRBJ2-7
CDR3 DNA: TGTGCCAGCAGCTCCCAAAGACAGGGGACGGGCGAGCAGTACTTC
CDR3 protein: CASSSQRQGTGEQYF

clone size: many
V gene: TRBV12-3/TRBV12-4
D gene: .
J gene: TRBJ1-5
CDR3 DNA: TGTGCCAGCAGTTCCCTCCTAGGACAGCCCCAGCATTTT
CDR3 protein: CASSSLLGQPQHF

clone size: many
V gene: TRBV28
D gene: TRBD1
J gene: TRBJ1-2
CDR3 DNA: TGTGCCAGCAGATACCTAGGACAGGGAGTCTATGGCTACACCTTC
CDR3 protein: CASRYLGQGVYGYTF

clone size: many
V gene: TRBV12-3/TRBV12-4
D gene: .
J gene: TRBJ2-1
CDR3 DNA: TGTGCCAGCAGTTTCGCGCCTTACAATGAGCAGTTCTTC
CDR3 protein: CASSFAPYNEQFF

clone size: many
V gene: TRBV7-6
D gene: TRBD1
J gene: TRBJ2-1
CDR3 DNA: TGTGCCAGCAGCCATAGACAGGGCCGGTCCTACAATGAGCAGTTCTTC
CDR3 protein: CASSHRQGRSYNEQFF

clone size: many
V gene: TRBV7-2
D gene: TRBD2
J gene: TRBJ2-3
CDR3 DNA: TGTGCCAGCAGCTTAGTGGGACTAGTAGGCAGTTGGATCTCCCGCACAGATACGCAGTATTTT
CDR3 protein: CASSLVGLVGSWISRTDTQYF

clone size: many
V gene: TRBV18
D gene: .
J gene: TRBJ1-2
CDR3 DNA: TGTGCCAGCTCCCGGGCCCAGGGCTACACCTTC
CDR3 protein: CASSRAQGYTF

clone size: once
V gene: TRBV7-9
D gene: .
J gene: TRBJ2-7
CDR3 DNA: TGTGCCAGCAGCCCGAGCGGTTTCATCCACGAGCAGTACTTC
CDR3 protein: CASSPSGFIHEQYF

clone size: many
V gene: TRBV7-2
D gene: .
J gene: TRBJ1-1
CDR3 DNA: TGTGCCAGCAGCTTAGATTCGGTCACTGAAGCTTTCTTT
CDR3 protein: CASSLDSVTEAFF

clone size: many
V gene: TRBV5-1
D gene: .
J gene: TRBJ1-1
CDR3 DNA: TGCGCCAGCAGCTCACAGGTGAACACTGAAGCTTTCTTT
CDR3 protein: CASSSQVNTEAFF